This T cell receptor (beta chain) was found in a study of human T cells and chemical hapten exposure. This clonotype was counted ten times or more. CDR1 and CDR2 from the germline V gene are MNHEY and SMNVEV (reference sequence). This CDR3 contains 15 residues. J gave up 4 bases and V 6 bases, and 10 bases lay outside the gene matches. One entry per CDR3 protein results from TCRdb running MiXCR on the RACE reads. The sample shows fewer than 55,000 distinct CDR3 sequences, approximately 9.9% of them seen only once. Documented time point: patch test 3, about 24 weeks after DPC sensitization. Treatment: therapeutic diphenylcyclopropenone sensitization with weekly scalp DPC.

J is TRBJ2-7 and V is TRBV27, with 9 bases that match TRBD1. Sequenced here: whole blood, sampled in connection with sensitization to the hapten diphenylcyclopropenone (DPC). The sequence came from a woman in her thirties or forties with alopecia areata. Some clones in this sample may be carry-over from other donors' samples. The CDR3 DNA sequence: TGTGCCAGCAGCCGGACCGGGACAGGGCTGTACGAGCAGTACTTC. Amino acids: CASSRTGTGLYEQYF.